This T cell receptor (beta chain) was captured in a study of T cell clonality in common variable immunodeficiency. This clone was seen at least ten times. From the germline J gene comes the end of the CDR3, since the read stops 3 residues before it. The CDR3 totals 16 residues. The germline V gene has CDR1 SGDLS and CDR2 YYNGEE. Trimming shortened V by 0 bases and J by 6 bases, and 18 bases separated the two germline ends. TCRdb keeps only in-frame clones here, not all; method: immunoSEQ multiplex PCR. This sample shows under 45,000 clones and no singletons; around 1.4% rests with the ten largest. Sequencing was carried out using peripheral blood mononuclear cells. This chain links TRBV9 with TRBJ1-1; D remains ambiguous. The TCR sequence derives from a person aged 18 to 75 in good health. Incomplete CDR3 DNA: TGTGCCAGCAGCGTAGGTCCGCTACAGCAGACCCCTGAA. Translated: CASSVGPLQQTPE. The full CDR3 protein is CASSVGPLQQTPEAFF.